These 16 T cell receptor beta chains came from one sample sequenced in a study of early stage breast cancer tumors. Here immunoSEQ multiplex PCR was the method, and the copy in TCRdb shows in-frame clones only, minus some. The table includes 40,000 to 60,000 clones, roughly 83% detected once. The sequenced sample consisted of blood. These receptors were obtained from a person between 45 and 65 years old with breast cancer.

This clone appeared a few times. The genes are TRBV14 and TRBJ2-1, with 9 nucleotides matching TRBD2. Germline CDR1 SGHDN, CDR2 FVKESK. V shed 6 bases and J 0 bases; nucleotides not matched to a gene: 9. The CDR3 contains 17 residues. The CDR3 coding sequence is TGTGCCAGCAGTCCTAACCAAGCGGGAGGCTCCTACAATGAGCAGTTCTTC. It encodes CASSPNQAGGSYNEQFF.

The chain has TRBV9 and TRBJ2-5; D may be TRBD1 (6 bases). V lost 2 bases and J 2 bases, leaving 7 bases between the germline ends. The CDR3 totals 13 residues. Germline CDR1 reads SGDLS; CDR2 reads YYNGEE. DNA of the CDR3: TGTGCCAGCAGCGTGGGACAACAAGAGACCCAGTACTTC. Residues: CASSVGQQETQYF.

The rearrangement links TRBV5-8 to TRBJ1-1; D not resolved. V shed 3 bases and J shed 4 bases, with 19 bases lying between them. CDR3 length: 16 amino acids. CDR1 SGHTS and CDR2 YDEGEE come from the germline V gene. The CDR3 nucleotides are TGTGCCAGCAGCTCGACTACAGCGTTCTATACCACTGAAGCTTTCTTT. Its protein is CASSSTTAFYTTEAFF.

Here the CDR3 reads CASSPTSGGPLYQETQYF. The CDR3 coding sequence is TGTGCCAGCAGTCCCACTAGCGGGGGGCCATTGTACCAAGAGACCCAGTACTTC. The V and J genes are TRBV27 and TRBJ2-5, with 12 bases fitting TRBD2. V shed 5 bases, J shed 0 bases, and the junction held 10 bases outside the gene matches. The CDR3 has 18 residues. The germline V gene has CDR1 MNHEY and CDR2 SMNVEV (reference sequence).

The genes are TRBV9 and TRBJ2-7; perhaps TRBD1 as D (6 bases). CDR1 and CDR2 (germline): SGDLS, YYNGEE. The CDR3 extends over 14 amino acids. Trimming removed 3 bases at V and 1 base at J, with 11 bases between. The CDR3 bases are TGTGCCAGCAGCGAGGGGACATCGTCCTACGAGCAGTACTTC. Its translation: CASSEGTSSYEQYF.

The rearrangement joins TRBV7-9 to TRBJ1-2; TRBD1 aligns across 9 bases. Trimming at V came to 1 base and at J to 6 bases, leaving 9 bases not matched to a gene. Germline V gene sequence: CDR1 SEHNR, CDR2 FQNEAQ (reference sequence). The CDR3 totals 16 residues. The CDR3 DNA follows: TGTGCCAGCAGCTTAGTGGGGACAGGGACTGGCCATGGCTACACCTTC. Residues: CASSLVGTGTGHGYTF.

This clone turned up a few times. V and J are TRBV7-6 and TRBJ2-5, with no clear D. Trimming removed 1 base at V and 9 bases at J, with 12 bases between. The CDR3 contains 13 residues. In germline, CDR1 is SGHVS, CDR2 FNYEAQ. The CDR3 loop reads CASSLEDRSPQYF. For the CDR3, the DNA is TGTGCCAGCAGCTTAGAAGATCGGTCGCCCCAGTACTTC.

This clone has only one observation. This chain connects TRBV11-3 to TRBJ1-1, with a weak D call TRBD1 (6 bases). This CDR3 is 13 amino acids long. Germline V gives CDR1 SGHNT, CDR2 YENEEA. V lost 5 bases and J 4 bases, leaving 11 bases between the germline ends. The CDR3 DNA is TGTGCCAGCAGCCAACAGGGTGCCACTGAAGCTTTCTTT. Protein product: CASSQQGATEAFF.

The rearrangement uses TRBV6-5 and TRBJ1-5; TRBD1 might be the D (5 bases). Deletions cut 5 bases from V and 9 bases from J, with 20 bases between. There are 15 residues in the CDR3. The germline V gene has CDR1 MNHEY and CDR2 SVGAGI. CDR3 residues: CASSPGQGVGRPQHF. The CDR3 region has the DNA TGTGCCAGCAGTCCAGGGCAGGGCGTCGGGCGGCCCCAGCATTTT.

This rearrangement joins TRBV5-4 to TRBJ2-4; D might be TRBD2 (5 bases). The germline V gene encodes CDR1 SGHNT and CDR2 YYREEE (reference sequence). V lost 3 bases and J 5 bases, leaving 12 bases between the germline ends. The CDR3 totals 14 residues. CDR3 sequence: CASSSGSQENIQYF. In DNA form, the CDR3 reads TGTGCCAGCAGCTCGGGATCCCAGGAAAACATTCAGTACTTC.

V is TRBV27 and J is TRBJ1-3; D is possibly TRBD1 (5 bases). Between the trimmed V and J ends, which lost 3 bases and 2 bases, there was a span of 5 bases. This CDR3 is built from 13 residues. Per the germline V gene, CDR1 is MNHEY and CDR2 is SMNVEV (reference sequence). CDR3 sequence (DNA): TGTGCCAGCAGTTTGGGACCTGGAAACACCATATATTTT. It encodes CASSLGPGNTIYF.

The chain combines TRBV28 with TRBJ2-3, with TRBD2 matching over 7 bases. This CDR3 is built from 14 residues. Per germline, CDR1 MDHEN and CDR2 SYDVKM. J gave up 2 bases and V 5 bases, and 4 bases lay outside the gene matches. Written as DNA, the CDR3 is TGTGCCAGCAGTCCGGCGGGGGTCACAGATACGCAGTATTTT. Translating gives CASSPAGVTDTQYF. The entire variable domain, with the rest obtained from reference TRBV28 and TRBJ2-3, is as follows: DVKVTQSSRYLVKRTGEKVFLECVQDMDHENMFWYRQDPGLGLRLIYFSYDVKMKEKGDIPEGYSVSREKKERFSLILESASTNQTSMYLCASSPAGVTDTQYFGPGTRLTVL.

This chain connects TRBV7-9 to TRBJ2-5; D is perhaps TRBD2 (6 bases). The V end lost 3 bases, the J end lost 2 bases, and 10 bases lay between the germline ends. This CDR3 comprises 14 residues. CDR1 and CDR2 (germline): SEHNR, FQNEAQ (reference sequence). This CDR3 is CASSFSSAQETQYF. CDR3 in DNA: TGTGCCAGCAGCTTCTCTAGCGCGCAAGAGACCCAGTACTTC. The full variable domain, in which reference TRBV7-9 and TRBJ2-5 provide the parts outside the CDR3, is DTGVSQNPRHKITKRGQNVTFRCDPISEHNRLYWYRQTLGQGPEFLTYFQNEAQLEKSRLLSDRFSAERPKGSFSTLEIQRTEQGDSAMYLCASSFSSAQETQYFGPGTRLLVL.

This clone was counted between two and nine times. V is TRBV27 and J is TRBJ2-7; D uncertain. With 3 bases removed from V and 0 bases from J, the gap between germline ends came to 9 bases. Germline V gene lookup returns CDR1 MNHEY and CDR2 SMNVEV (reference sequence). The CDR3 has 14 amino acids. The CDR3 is CASSFSGPSYEQYF. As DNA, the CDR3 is TGTGCCAGCAGTTTCTCAGGCCCCTCCTACGAGCAGTACTTC.

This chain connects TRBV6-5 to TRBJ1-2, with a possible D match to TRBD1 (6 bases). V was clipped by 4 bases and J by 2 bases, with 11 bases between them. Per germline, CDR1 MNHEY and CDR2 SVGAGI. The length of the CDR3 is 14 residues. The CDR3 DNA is TGTGCCAGCAGTTCGAGCGGACAGAACTATGGCTACACCTTC. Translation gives CASSSSGQNYGYTF.

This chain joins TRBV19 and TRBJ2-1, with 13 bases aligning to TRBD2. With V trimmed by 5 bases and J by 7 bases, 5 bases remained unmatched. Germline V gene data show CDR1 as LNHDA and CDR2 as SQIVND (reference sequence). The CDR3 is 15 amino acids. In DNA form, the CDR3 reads TGTGCCAGTAGTCTCGGGACTAGCGGGATGAATGAGCAGTTCTTC. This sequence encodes CASSLGTSGMNEQFF.